The 15 T cell receptor beta chains below were found in one sample sequenced in a study of siplizumab effects on memory and regulatory T cells (dated by TCRdb to about 2019). The library was produced with the immunoSEQ multiplex PCR assay. TCRdb provides this immuneACCESS table in a form limited to in-frame rearrangements. Some clones are lacking; in checked studies, under half of them reflect an unresolved V gene, and why the rest are absent is not known. The sample table records about 100,000 clones; approximately 94% of these occur just once. The top ten constitute under 0.65% of the sample. The sample consisted of Tregs sorted from blood. The receptors were gathered from a human donor in good health.

The chain joins TRBV19 to TRBJ2-1, with 10 bases identical to TRBD1. After removal of 6 bases from V and 7 bases from J, the junction contained 12 bases not matched to a gene. Per germline, CDR1 LNHDA and CDR2 SQIVND (reference sequence). The CDR3 extends over 16 amino acids. The DNA for the CDR3 is TGTGCCAGTAGGCAGACCGGGACAGGGGTCCGAAATGAGCAGTTCTTC. Protein sequence: CASRQTGTGVRNEQFF.

The V and J genes are TRBV6-1 and TRBJ2-7; D not certain. Germline CDR1 and CDR2: MNHNS and SASEGT. The CDR3 loop spans 10 amino acids. V was clipped by 5 bases and J by 5 bases, with 4 bases between them. This chain's CDR3 is CASSLHEQYF. DNA for the CDR3: TGTGCCAGCAGTCTCCACGAGCAGTACTTC.

The chain employs TRBV11-3 and TRBJ2-3; D may be TRBD1 or TRBD2 (5 bases each). This CDR3 region has 15 residues. Germline V gene data show CDR1 as SGHNT and CDR2 as YENEEA. Trimming pared 3 bases from V and 2 bases from J, leaving 12 bases between. CDR3 in DNA: TGTGCCAGCAGCTTTCGGGACGGATACACAGATACGCAGTATTTT. Encoded protein: CASSFRDGYTDTQYF.

The V gene is TRBV19, the J gene TRBJ1-1, with a possible D match to TRBD1 (5 bases). Trimming pared 1 base from V and 0 bases from J, leaving 9 bases between. The CDR3 covers 15 residues. Germline-derived CDR1 and CDR2 are LNHDA and SQIVND (reference sequence). The DNA for the CDR3 is TGTGCCAGTAGTATAGGGGGACTTTTGAACACTGAAGCTTTCTTT. This sequence encodes CASSIGGLLNTEAFF.

This chain connects TRBV19 to TRBJ2-1; no reliable D call. Looked up from germline, CDR1 is LNHDA and CDR2 is SQIVND (reference sequence). The V end was cut by 3 bases, the J end by 3 bases, with 9 bases between. This CDR3 region has 14 residues. Written as DNA, the CDR3 is TGTGCCAGTAGTATGGGCGAAGTCTACAATGAGCAGTTCTTC. Residues: CASSMGEVYNEQFF.

The chain employs TRBV5-1 and TRBJ1-4; 9 nucleotides align to TRBD1. The CDR3 is 14 residues long. CDR1 and CDR2 from the germline V gene are SGHRS and YFSETQ. V was pared by 1 base and J by 7 bases, with 2 bases of the junction left unmatched. The DNA of the CDR3 is TGCGCCAGCAGCTTGTGGACAGGGGTTGAAAAACTGTTTTTT. Protein product: CASSLWTGVEKLFF.

V usage is TRBV27 and J usage is TRBJ2-7, with D maybe TRBD1 (5 bases). V was cut by 6 bases and J by 4 bases, with 10 bases left in between. Germline lookup yields CDR1 MNHEY and CDR2 SMNVEV (reference sequence). This CDR3 contains 12 residues. CDR3 nucleotide sequence: TGTGCCAGCAGCTCCGACAGATACGAGCAGTACTTC. Translation: CASSSDRYEQYF.

The V call is TRBV2, the J call TRBJ2-7, with D hard to call. Germline V CDR1 and CDR2: SNHLY, FYNNEI. The CDR3 runs to 12 residues. V shed 5 bases and J shed 3 bases, with 8 bases lying between them. The CDR3 here is CASSLGYYEQYF. CDR3 DNA: TGTGCCAGCAGTTTGGGTTACTACGAGCAGTACTTC.

The V gene is TRBV10-1, the J gene TRBJ2-1; 13 bases line up with TRBD2. V shed 6 bases and J 2 bases; nucleotides not matched to a gene: 7. The CDR3 length is 17 residues. Germline V lookup: CDR1 WNHNN, CDR2 SYGVQD (reference sequence). The CDR3 coding sequence is TGCGCCAGCAGCAACGGACTAGCGGGAGCCGCCTACAATGAGCAGTTCTTC. Translating gives CASSNGLAGAAYNEQFF.

The gene calls are TRBV6-1 and TRBJ2-5, with no clear D. Germline V gives CDR1 MNHNS, CDR2 SASEGT. This CDR3 region has 14 residues. V was shortened by 6 bases and J by 2 bases, with 13 bases between the two germline ends. The CDR3 spells CASRPDILQETQYF. The CDR3 DNA sequence: TGTGCCAGCAGGCCCGACATTCTACAAGAGACCCAGTACTTC.

The CDR3 here is CASPGRPSGNTIYF. CDR3 DNA sequence: TGTGCCAGCCCGGGACGCCCCTCTGGAAACACCATATATTTT. The J gene is TRBJ1-3, the V gene TRBV6-4, with a tentative D call TRBD1 (5 bases). The CDR3 is made up of 14 amino acids. V was trimmed by 8 bases and J by 0 bases, leaving 11 bases between them. The germline gives CDR1 MRHNA, CDR2 SNTAGT.

This chain connects TRBV6-5 to TRBJ1-2; D gene uncertain. The CDR3 is 15 amino acids. V lost 0 bases and J lost 4, with 12 bases in between. Germline-derived CDR1 and CDR2 are MNHEY and SVGAGI. CDR3 DNA sequence: TGTGCCAGCAGTTACTCGGTTGGAGTCGGCTATGGCTACACCTTC. Amino acids: CASSYSVGVGYGYTF.

V usage is TRBV6-6 and J usage is TRBJ2-7; possibly TRBD2 for D (5 bases). The CDR3 is made up of 16 amino acids. The germline V gene has CDR1 MNHNY and CDR2 SVGAGI (reference sequence). Trimming left V 4 bases short and J 0 bases short, with 16 bases between. CDR3: CASSSWTPAYSYEQYF. The CDR3 region has the DNA TGTGCCAGCAGTTCATGGACTCCGGCATACTCCTACGAGCAGTACTTC.

On this clone itself: Germline and junction disagree at one end, which may indicate a read error. The chain uses TRBV29-1 and TRBJ2-4, with no clear D. From germline, CDR1 is SQVTM and CDR2 ANQGSEA. The CDR3 sequence is 14 residues long. The CDR3 sequence: CRVEVPSPKNIQYF. CDR3 DNA: TGCAGGGTTGAAGTCCCTAGTCCCAAAAACATTCAGTACTTC.

The V and J genes are TRBV29-1 and TRBJ2-5; unclear D gene. This CDR3 is built from 12 residues. Germline lookup yields CDR1 SQVTM and CDR2 ANQGSEA. Trimming took 6 bases from V and 5 from J, leaving 13 bases between them. CDR3 amino acids: CSVKTVRETQYF. The CDR3 bases are TGCAGCGTCAAGACGGTCCGGGAGACCCAGTACTTC.